This T cell receptor (beta chain) stems from a study of beta chain features in type 1 diabetes. Comments on this clone: Its antigen is undetermined.

One heparinised blood draw averaging roughly 100 mL was given by each donor. Purities in excess of 98% were seen in all sorted populations. The whole isolated RNA underwent reverse transcription, so sequencing captured expressed TCRB transcripts. The table came from immunoSEQ multiplex PCR; TCRdb's copy has only in-frame clones and leaves some out. The sample carries around 500,000 clones, roughly 30% recorded once. Study results and limitations: A definitive answer on HLA type influencing TCRB rearrangement was not reached here. With patients and controls alike, PCR might favor shorter templates to an equal degree.

The CDR3 has 13 amino acids. Germline V gives CDR1 SGHTA, CDR2 FQGNSA. V dropped 8 bases and J dropped 3; count of bases not matched to a gene: 5. The chain couples TRBV7-2 to TRBJ2-7; 9 nucleotides agree with TRBD2. The TCR was taken from a man aged 18-30 years in good health. Input material: naive CD4+ T cells from blood. CDR3 in amino acids: CASGSGRIYEQYF. CDR3 DNA: TGTGCCAGCGGTAGCGGGAGAATCTACGAGCAGTACTTC. The full variable domain, its missing parts supplied by reference TRBV7-2 and TRBJ2-7, is GAGVSQSPSNKVTEKGKDVELRCDPISGHTALYWYRQSLGQGLEFLIYFQGNSAPDKSGLPSDRFSAERTGGSVSTLTIQRTQQEDSAVYLCASGSGRIYEQYFGPGTRLTVT.